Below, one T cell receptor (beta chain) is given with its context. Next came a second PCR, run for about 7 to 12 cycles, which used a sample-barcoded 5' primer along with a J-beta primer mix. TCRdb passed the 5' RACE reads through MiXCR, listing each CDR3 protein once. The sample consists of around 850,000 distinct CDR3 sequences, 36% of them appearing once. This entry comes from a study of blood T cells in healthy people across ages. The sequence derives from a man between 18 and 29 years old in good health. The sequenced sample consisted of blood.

Here the CDR3 reads CASSITSITEPSTFSYNEQFF. DNA of the CDR3: TGTGCCAGCAGCATAACTAGCATCACGGAGCCAAGCACATTCTCCTACAATGAGCAGTTCTTC. The chain employs TRBV11-2 and TRBJ2-1; possible D gene TRBD2, 6 bases. This CDR3 has 21 amino acids. From germline, CDR1 is SGHAT and CDR2 FQNNGV. Trimming shortened V by 5 bases and J by 0 bases, and 29 bases separated the two germline ends.